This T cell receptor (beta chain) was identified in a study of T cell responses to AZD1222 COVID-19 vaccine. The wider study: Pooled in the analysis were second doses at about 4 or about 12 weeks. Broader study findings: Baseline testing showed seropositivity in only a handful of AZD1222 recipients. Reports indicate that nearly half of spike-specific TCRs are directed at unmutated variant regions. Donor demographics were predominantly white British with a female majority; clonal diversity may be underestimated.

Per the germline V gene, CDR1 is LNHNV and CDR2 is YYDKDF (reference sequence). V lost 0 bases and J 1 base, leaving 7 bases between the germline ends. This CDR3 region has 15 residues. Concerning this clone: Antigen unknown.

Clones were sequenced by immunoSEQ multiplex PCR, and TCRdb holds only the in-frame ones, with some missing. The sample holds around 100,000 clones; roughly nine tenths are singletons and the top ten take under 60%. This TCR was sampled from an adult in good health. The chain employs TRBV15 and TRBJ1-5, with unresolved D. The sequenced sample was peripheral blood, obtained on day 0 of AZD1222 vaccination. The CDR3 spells CATSRDLGSNQPQHF. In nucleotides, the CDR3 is TGTGCCACCAGCAGAGATCTGGGGAGCAATCAGCCCCAGCATTTT.